The 4 T cell receptor beta chains reported below all come from one sample, sequenced in a study of shared clonotypes between healthy human individuals. Profiling relied on immunoSEQ multiplex PCR, and the TCRdb table lists in-frame clones only, not all of them. The repertoire holds about 820,000 clones, with more than 85% as singletons. Naive-designated CD8 cells lacked CD45RO, were positively enriched for CCR7, and omitted terminally differentiated effector memory CD45RA+ cells. Sequencing was carried out using naive CD8+ T cells sorted from blood. The receptors come from a man aged 25 to 40 in good health.

This chain links TRBV28 with TRBJ1-5; D perhaps matches TRBD1 (6 bases). Trimming took off 5 bases at V and 7 bases at J, with 15 bases between the two ends. The CDR3 has 14 amino acids. In germline, CDR1 is MDHEN, CDR2 SYDVKM. CDR3 sequence reads: CASSAHRDFQPQHF. CDR3 DNA: TGTGCCAGCAGTGCACACAGGGACTTCCAGCCCCAGCATTTT.

The V and J genes are TRBV10-3 and TRBJ2-1; D is perhaps TRBD2 (5 bases). The CDR3 spans 14 residues. The ends were cut back, 2 bases at V and 1 base at J, with 6 bases in the middle. Germline lookup yields CDR1 ENHRY and CDR2 SYGVKD. The CDR3 here is CAISETSSYNEQFF. The CDR3 nucleotides read TGTGCCATCAGTGAGACTAGTTCCTACAATGAGCAGTTCTTC.

The chain is built from TRBV7-9 and TRBJ1-3, with 8 bases lining up with TRBD1. Germline CDR1 and CDR2: SEHNR and FQNEAQ (reference sequence). CDR3 length: 19 amino acids. Trimming cost V 8 bases and J 1 base; bases outside gene matches: 19. CDR3 residues: CASPPITGGLYESGNTIYF. The CDR3 DNA reads TGTGCCAGCCCCCCGATTACAGGGGGATTATATGAATCTGGAAACACCATATATTTT.

This sequence joins TRBV6-6 and TRBJ2-1; TRBD2 agrees at 10 bases. The germline CDR1 and CDR2 sequences are MNHNY and SVGAGI (reference sequence). This CDR3 has 16 amino acids. With 0 bases clipped from V and 7 bases from J, the junction kept 6 bases outside the gene matches. The CDR3 reads CASSYSKLAGLNEQFF. The CDR3 DNA is TGTGCCAGCAGTTACTCGAAACTAGCGGGGTTGAATGAGCAGTTCTTC.